The 22 T cell receptor beta chains given below trace back to one sample, sequenced in a study of CD8+ T cells in alopecia areata. Extraction of RNA preceded its reverse transcription into cDNA, which served as the sequencing template. The protocol was immunoSEQ multiplex PCR, while the TCRdb copy is restricted to in-frame clones and leaves out a portion. The data hold about 120,000 clones, with more than 45% observed a single time. As for treatment: oral pan-JAK inhibitor, 5-10 mg twice daily. The sequenced sample was CD4+ T cells sorted from blood, obtained at week 4, from a patient treated with tofacitinib. The receptor set was obtained from a human donor with alopecia areata.

The chain has TRBV4-2 and TRBJ2-7, with 12 nucleotides matching TRBD2. Per germline, CDR1 LGHNA and CDR2 YNFKEQ. This CDR3 is built from 18 residues. V dropped 2 bases and J dropped 5; count of bases not matched to a gene: 13. In nucleotides, the CDR3 is TGTGCCAGCAGCCAACCCGTGGCTAGCGGGGGGGCCGGTCACGAGCAGTACTTC. Protein sequence: CASSQPVASGGAGHEQYF.

The CDR3 coding sequence is TGTGCCAGCAGTTTGGGACAGAGTAGGGGATACTACGAGCAGTACTTC. Translated, it gives CASSLGQSRGYYEQYF. V is TRBV27 and J is TRBJ2-7; 7 nucleotides align to TRBD1. The ends lost 3 bases at V and 3 bases at J; junction bases unmatched: 11. The CDR3 contains 16 residues. Germline CDR1 and CDR2: MNHEY and SMNVEV (reference sequence).

This clone occurred a few times. The chain links TRBV7-8 to TRBJ1-4; 7 bases fit TRBD1. The CDR3 extends over 15 amino acids. CDR1 and CDR2 from the germline V gene are SGHVS and FQNEAQ. The V and J ends lost 5 bases and 0 bases, in that order; junction bases with no gene match: 3. The CDR3 coding sequence is TGTGCCAGCAGCCCCGGGACAGCAACTAATGAAAAACTGTTTTTT. Its translation is CASSPGTATNEKLFF.

CDR3: CASSLGSGGSGPSGEQYF. The CDR3, as DNA: TGCGCCAGCAGCTTGGGCTCCGGTGGGAGCGGACCGTCGGGAGAGCAGTACTTC. The chain combines TRBV5-1 with TRBJ2-7, with D perhaps matching TRBD2 (5 bases). From germline, CDR1 is SGHRS and CDR2 YFSETQ. The CDR3 covers 18 residues. Between the trimmed V and J ends, which lost 0 bases and 7 bases, there was a span of 26 bases. Looking up the rest from reference TRBV5-1 and TRBJ2-7 gives the full variable domain: KAGVTQTPRYLIKTRGQQVTLSCSPISGHRSVSWYQQTPGQGLQFLFEYFSETQRNKGNFPGRFSGRQFSNSRSEMNVSTLELGDSALYLCASSLGSGGSGPSGEQYFGPGTRLTVT.

This clone was counted a few times. The rearrangement links TRBV7-2 to TRBJ1-1; 9 bases line up with TRBD1. Germline CDR1 SGHTA, CDR2 FQGNSA. This CDR3 has 16 residues. With 5 bases clipped from V and 1 base from J, the junction kept 8 bases outside the gene matches. CDR3 in amino acids: CASSRATGGRNTEAFF. The CDR3 DNA reads TGTGCCAGCAGCCGAGCAACAGGGGGCAGGAACACTGAAGCTTTCTTT.

J is TRBJ2-4 and V is TRBV6-1; 7 bases are a match to TRBD1. J gave up 7 bases and V 7 bases, and 4 bases lay outside the gene matches. The CDR3 has 12 residues. CDR1 is MNHNS and CDR2 is SASEGT in the germline V gene. CDR3 in amino acids: CASISQGNIQYF. The CDR3 DNA is TGTGCCAGCATTTCACAGGGGAACATTCAGTACTTC.

The rearrangement joins TRBV2 to TRBJ2-1; possibly TRBD1 for D (5 bases). Per the germline V gene, CDR1 is SNHLY and CDR2 is FYNNEI. The germline V and J ends were trimmed by 7 bases and 5 bases, with 15 bases remaining between them. The CDR3 is made up of 14 amino acids. The CDR3 reads CASNNQGVHNEQFF. CDR3 sequence (DNA): TGTGCCAGCAACAATCAGGGCGTCCACAATGAGCAGTTCTTC.

The gene calls are TRBV5-6 and TRBJ2-5; TRBD2 matches 7 bases. With 4 bases clipped from V and 2 bases from J, the junction kept 11 bases outside the gene matches. Germline V gene sequence: CDR1 SGHDT, CDR2 YYEEEE. The CDR3 has 16 amino acids. CDR3 in DNA: TGTGCCAGCAGCCCTGACAGCGGGGCGGCTCAAGAGACCCAGTACTTC. Translation: CASSPDSGAAQETQYF. The whole variable domain, filled in from reference TRBV5-6 and TRBJ2-5, reads DAGVTQSPTHLIKTRGQQVTLRCSPKSGHDTVSWYQQALGQGPQFIFQYYEEEERQRGNFPDRFSGHQFPNYSSELNVNALLLGDSALYLCASSPDSGAAQETQYFGPGTRLLVL.

This clone has just a few counts. This chain connects TRBV4-1 to TRBJ2-1; 10 bases align to TRBD1. The V segment lost 4 bases and the J segment 8 bases; nucleotides outside the gene matches: 8. This CDR3 spans 15 amino acids. Germline V gene lookup returns CDR1 MGHRA and CDR2 YSYEKL. In DNA, the CDR3 is TGCGCCAGCAGCCGGATCCGGGACAGGGGCCATGAGCAGTTCTTC. Protein sequence: CASSRIRDRGHEQFF.

The rearrangement joins TRBV5-1 to TRBJ1-5; no reliable D call. The CDR3 runs to 13 residues. V was shortened by 4 bases and J by 4 bases, with 9 bases between the two germline ends. Germline V CDR1 and CDR2: SGHRS, YFSETQ. In DNA form, the CDR3 reads TGCGCCAGCAGCCTAGGGTTAAATCAGCCCCAGCATTTT. This codes for CASSLGLNQPQHF.

This clone has more than one count but fewer than ten. The gene calls are TRBV30 and TRBJ1-4; TRBD1 matches at 10 bases. The CDR3 consists of 15 residues. The germline V gene has CDR1 GTSNPN and CDR2 SVGIG (reference sequence). V shed 2 bases and J 7 bases; nucleotides not matched to a gene: 7. The CDR3 DNA follows: TGTGCCTGGAGTAGAAACCGGGACAGGGGTGAAAAACTGTTTTTT. Amino acid sequence: CAWSRNRDRGEKLFF.

This clone was seen a single time. The chain uses TRBV6-5 and TRBJ1-2; D not certain. CDR3 length: 13 amino acids. Germline values: CDR1 MNHEY, CDR2 SVGAGI. The V end lost 1 base, the J end lost 2 bases, and 5 bases lay between the germline ends. CDR3: CASSYFGNYGYTF. The CDR3 nucleotides read TGTGCCAGCAGTTACTTTGGAAACTATGGCTACACCTTC.

CDR3 nucleotides: TGCAGTGCACCCACGGGCCGGCGCTACACCTTC. Amino acids: CSAPTGRRYTF. The chain is built from TRBV20-1 and TRBJ1-2; D ambiguous. The V gene's germline CDR1 is DFQATT and CDR2 SNEGSKA (reference sequence). V dropped 6 bases and J dropped 9 bases, with 14 bases sitting between them. The CDR3 is 11 amino acids.

This clone has only a few counts. The rearrangement joins TRBV27 to TRBJ2-5, with D unclear. V lost 0 bases, J lost 2 bases, and 10 bases lay in between. Germline assignment: CDR1 MNHEY and CDR2 SMNVEV (reference sequence). CDR3 length: 15 residues. The CDR3 protein is CASSLSKPDQETQYF. CDR3 nucleotide sequence: TGTGCCAGCAGTTTATCGAAGCCGGATCAAGAGACCCAGTACTTC.

To note about this clone: This CDR3 is also generated by other DNA sequences in the sample. The chain is built from TRBV5-4 and TRBJ2-5; 10 positions match TRBD2. Germline V gene sequence: CDR1 SGHNT, CDR2 YYREEE (reference sequence). The V and J ends lost 2 bases and 4 bases, in that order; junction bases with no gene match: 5. The CDR3 covers 15 residues. The CDR3 DNA follows: TGTGCCAGCAGCTTAGGGCTAGCGGGAGCAGAGACCCAGTACTTC. It translates to CASSLGLAGAETQYF.

CDR3: CASSPRAGDLADTQYF. DNA for the CDR3: TGTGCCAGCAGTCCTCGAGCGGGGGACCTCGCAGATACGCAGTATTTT. The chain uses TRBV25-1 and TRBJ2-3; 8 nucleotides align to TRBD2. This CDR3 comprises 16 residues. Germline CDR1 and CDR2: MGHDK and SYGVNS. J gave up 4 bases and V 5 bases, and 11 bases lay outside the gene matches.

V is TRBV7-8 and J is TRBJ2-1, with no clear D. This CDR3 region has 13 residues. CDR1 is SGHVS, CDR2 FQNEAQ, per germline. Deletions cut 3 bases from V and 7 bases from J, with 10 bases between. The CDR3: CASSFIQVNEQFF. DNA of the CDR3: TGTGCCAGCAGCTTTATCCAAGTGAATGAGCAGTTCTTC. Complete variable domain (other parts from reference TRBV7-8 and TRBJ2-1): GAGVSQSPRYKVAKRGQDVALRCDPISGHVSLFWYQQALGQGPEFLTYFQNEAQLDKSGLPSDRFFAERPEGSVSTLKIQRTQQEDSAVYLCASSFIQVNEQFFGPGTRLTVL.

In its sample, this clone was seen a few times. V and J are TRBV28 and TRBJ2-6; D gene unclear. Germline V gene sequence: CDR1 MDHEN, CDR2 SYDVKM. This CDR3 is built from 16 residues. Trimming left V 5 bases short and J 2 bases short, with 13 bases between. The CDR3 DNA follows: TGTGCCAGCAGTCCATACTTACTACCTGGGGCCAACGTCCTGACTTTC. It translates to CASSPYLLPGANVLTF.

The J gene is TRBJ2-7, the V gene TRBV30, with 8 bases that match TRBD2. Germline lookup yields CDR1 GTSNPN and CDR2 SVGIG (reference sequence). This CDR3 region has 11 residues. CDR3 sequence reads: CAGSGSYEQYF. The CDR3 coding sequence is TGTGCTGGAAGCGGGAGTTACGAGCAGTACTTC. Full variable domain (outside the CDR3, taken from reference TRBV30 and TRBJ2-7): SQTIHQWPATLVQPVGSPLSLECTVEGTSNPNLYWYRQAAGRGLQLLFYSVGIGQISSEVPQNLSASRPQDRQFILSSKKLLLSDSGFYLCAGSGSYEQYFGPGTRLTVT.

This chain connects TRBV30 to TRBJ2-5, with 8 bases identical to TRBD2. CDR1 is GTSNPN, CDR2 SVGIG, per germline (reference sequence). Unmatched junction bases numbered 9, after V lost 5 bases and J lost 4 bases. The CDR3 runs 14 residues. This CDR3 is CAWLPGRALETQYF. The CDR3 nucleotides are TGTGCCTGGTTACCCGGGAGGGCCCTAGAGACCCAGTACTTC.

The chain combines TRBV29-1 with TRBJ1-2, with D possibly TRBD1 on 5 matching bases. Per germline, CDR1 SQVTM and CDR2 ANQGSEA. This CDR3 spans 14 amino acids. V gave up 5 bases and J gave up 5 bases, with 18 bases separating them. The CDR3 sequence is CSVSGRSNIYGYTF. The CDR3 DNA reads TGCAGCGTTTCGGGGCGGAGCAATATATATGGCTACACCTTC.

The J gene is TRBJ1-1, the V gene TRBV20-1, with unresolved D. The V gene lost 6 bases and the J gene lost 1 base, with 6 bases spanning the gap. Germline values: CDR1 DFQATT, CDR2 SNEGSKA (reference sequence). The CDR3 spans 11 residues. CDR3: CSAGENTEAFF. The DNA of the CDR3 is TGCAGTGCCGGCGAGAACACTGAAGCTTTCTTT.